These 24 T cell receptor beta chains share one sample of origin, sequenced in a study of Graves' ophthalmopathy and Graves' hyperthyroidism. Researchers took RNA transcripts and amplified TCR beta CDR3 regions from them. An opening RT-PCR round employed HTBI primers and preceded a second-round multiplex PCR. Using its own MiXCR run on the multiplex PCR reads, TCRdb lists one record per CDR3 protein. The data hold about 500,000 distinct CDR3 sequences, with less than 40% observed a single time. Source material: peripheral blood or thyroid tissue (not recorded which). These receptors all stem from an adult man with Graves' hyperthyroidism.

The rearrangement uses TRBV10-1 and TRBJ1-2; D is perhaps TRBD1 (5 bases). The V gene's germline CDR1 is WNHNN and CDR2 SYGVQD (reference sequence). The CDR3 has 14 residues. Trimming stripped 3 bases from V and 3 bases from J, with 11 bases between. CDR3 sequence reads: CASSDFDSHYGYTF. For the CDR3, the DNA is TGCGCCAGCAGTGACTTCGACAGTCACTATGGCTACACCTTC.

The gene calls are TRBV7-6 and TRBJ2-5, with 7 bases matching TRBD2. The DNA end favors TRBJ2-1, so the J call may be wrong. Germline V gene sequence: CDR1 SGHVS, CDR2 FNYEAQ. The CDR3 has 18 amino acids. The CDR3 DNA follows: TGTGCCAGCAGCGACCGCGGGGCTAGCGGTACCTCCTACAATGAGCAGTTCTTC. Translated: CASSDRGASGTSYNEQFF.

This clonotype was counted between two and nine times. V is TRBV6-6 and J is TRBJ1-3; D is possibly TRBD1 (5 bases). The CDR3 runs to 17 residues. Trimming removed 7 bases at V and 0 bases at J, with 19 bases between. CDR1 MNHNY and CDR2 SVGAGI come from the germline V gene (reference sequence). The CDR3 DNA sequence: TGTGCCAGCAATCCCGGGACGGACGGTTTCTCTGGAAACACCATATATTTT. Residues: CASNPGTDGFSGNTIYF.

This clonotype was recorded once. A read error may be the cause here, since a much bigger clone is one base away. The rearrangement links TRBV7-9 to TRBJ2-2; D not resolved. CDR3 length: 13 residues. Trimming shortened V by 5 bases and J by 7 bases, and 11 bases separated the two germline ends. Germline loops: CDR1 SEHNR, CDR2 FQNEAQ (reference sequence). CDR3 residues: CASSVQRNGELFF. CDR3 nucleotide sequence: TGTGCCAGCAGCGTTCAGAGGAACGGGGAGCTGTTTTTT.

In this sample, this clonotype turned up many times. The chain uses TRBV29-1 and TRBJ1-1; 7 bases align to TRBD1. The CDR3 covers 14 residues. Trimming took 6 bases from V and 3 from J; bases not matched to a gene: 10. CDR1 and CDR2 (germline): SQVTM, ANQGSEA. In DNA form, the CDR3 reads TGCAGCGTGAGCGGTGGGGGACAGTACACTGAAGCTTTCTTT. Translation: CSVSGGGQYTEAFF.

A note on this clonotype: A much more abundant neighbour one base away suggests this may be a read error. This chain uses TRBV11-1 with TRBJ2-7; maybe TRBD1 (6 bases). Trimming took 5 bases from V and 7 from J, leaving 15 bases between them. Germline V gives CDR1 SGHAT, CDR2 FQDESV (reference sequence). CDR3 length equals 13 residues. CDR3 in DNA: TGTGCCAGCAGCCCACGGGACACCCTTGAGCAGTACTTC. Its protein product is CASSPRDTLEQYF.

The V call is TRBV14, the J call TRBJ2-5, with D possibly being TRBD1 (6 bases). The V gene's germline CDR1 is SGHDN and CDR2 FVKESK. Trimming left V 5 bases short and J 7 bases short, with 14 bases between. CDR3 length: 13 amino acids. The CDR3 is CASSSDSVGTQYF. In DNA, the CDR3 is TGTGCCAGCAGCTCGGACAGCGTGGGGACCCAGTACTTC.

Ten or more counts support this clonotype. The V call is TRBV2, the J call TRBJ2-7; 9 nucleotides agree with TRBD1. The V gene end was trimmed by 8 bases and the J gene end by 1 base; junction bases not matched to a gene: 3. The CDR3 is 13 residues long. Germline lookup yields CDR1 SNHLY and CDR2 FYNNEI. CDR3 nucleotides: TGTGCCAGCGAGGGGACAGGGTCCTACGAGCAGTACTTC. It translates to CASEGTGSYEQYF. Supplemented by reference TRBV2 and TRBJ2-7, the full variable domain reads EPEVTQTPSHQVTQMGQEVILRCVPISNHLYFYWYRQILGQKVEFLVSFYNNEISEKSEIFDDQFSVERPDGSNFTLKIRSTKLEDSAMYFCASEGTGSYEQYFGPGTRLTVT.

This clonotype was detected many times. The chain recombines TRBV4-1 with TRBJ2-7; TRBD2 might be the D (6 bases). The CDR3 is made up of 15 amino acids. Germline CDR1 is MGHRA and CDR2 is YSYEKL. V was pared by 3 bases and J by 2 bases, with 14 bases between. The CDR3 sequence is CASSHVGGRPYEQYF. For the CDR3, the DNA is TGCGCCAGCAGCCACGTGGGGGGAAGACCCTACGAGCAGTACTTC.

The table lists this clonotype with many counts. Germline and junction disagree at one end, which may indicate a read error. This chain connects TRBV10-3 to TRBJ2-7; D is unclear. Germline assignment: CDR1 ENHRY and CDR2 SYGVKD. The CDR3 has 13 amino acids. As DNA, the CDR3 is TGTGCCAGCAGTGAAACGTCATCCTACGAGCAGTACTTC. It codes for CASSETSSYEQYF.

The rearrangement links TRBV7-9 to TRBJ2-5, with D possibly matching TRBD2 (5 bases). The CDR3 length is 15 residues. Germline-derived CDR1 and CDR2 are SEHNR and FQNEAQ (reference sequence). V was trimmed by 5 bases and J by 5 bases, leaving 18 bases between them. DNA for the CDR3: TGTGCCAGCAGCCCCCGGGGTGCAATTGGTGAGACCCAGTACTTC. Amino acids: CASSPRGAIGETQYF.

In this sample, this clonotype turned up a few times. Being one base from a much bigger clone, this may be a read error. This rearrangement joins TRBV2 to TRBJ1-3; 8 bases line up with TRBD1. The V gene end was trimmed by 5 bases and the J gene end by 0 bases; junction bases not matched to a gene: 3. The CDR3 is 15 amino acids. Germline V gene lookup returns CDR1 SNHLY and CDR2 FYNNEI. CDR3 in DNA: TGTGCCAGCAGTCGGGACAGGCACTCTGGAAACACCATATATTTT. Amino acids: CASSRDRHSGNTIYF.

As concerns this clonotype: A much larger clone lies a single base off, so this may be a read error. This chain uses TRBV19 with TRBJ1-1, with D perhaps matching TRBD1 (6 bases). This CDR3 has 12 amino acids. The germline gives CDR1 LNHDA, CDR2 SQIVND (reference sequence). CDR3 in amino acids: CASSSGQPEASF. The CDR3 nucleotides are TGTGCCAGCAGCTCTGGACAGCCCGAAGCTTCCTTT.

In this sample, this clonotype turned up many times. The chain has TRBV15 and TRBJ2-7, with D perhaps matching TRBD2 (5 bases). The V end was cut by 3 bases, the J end by 7 bases, with 10 bases between. CDR1 is LNHNV and CDR2 is YYDKDF in the germline V gene (reference sequence). This CDR3 spans 12 amino acids. The CDR3 bases are TGTGCCACCAGCAGCCGAACTAGTGAGCAGTACTTC. This sequence encodes CATSSRTSEQYF.

This rearrangement joins TRBV7-9 to TRBJ2-3; 7 bases fit TRBD1. Trimming removed 3 bases from V and 9 bases from J; junction bases left unmatched: 9. Germline CDR1 is SEHNR and CDR2 is FQNEAQ (reference sequence). The CDR3 extends over 14 amino acids. Written as DNA, the CDR3 is TGTGCCAGCAGCTTCCGGGACAGAAGAGCCACGCAGTATTTT. Translated, it gives CASSFRDRRATQYF.

Ten or more counts support this clonotype. The chain joins TRBV20-1 to TRBJ1-1; 9 bases line up with TRBD1. This CDR3 has 13 amino acids. Germline-derived CDR1 and CDR2 are DFQATT and SNEGSKA (reference sequence). Here the CDR3 reads CSAGGDRVAEAFF. CDR3 nucleotides: TGCAGCGCTGGAGGGGACAGGGTCGCTGAAGCTTTCTTT.

The chain links TRBV7-9 to TRBJ2-7, with D perhaps given as TRBD1 or TRBD2 (5 bases each). The germline gives CDR1 SEHNR, CDR2 FQNEAQ (reference sequence). Deletions cut 8 bases from V and 4 bases from J, with 9 bases between. The length of the CDR3 is 11 residues. The CDR3 spells CASGDGYEQYF. Written as DNA, the CDR3 is TGTGCCAGCGGGGACGGTTACGAGCAGTACTTC. The complete variable domain, with remaining parts taken from reference TRBV7-9 and TRBJ2-7, reads DTGVSQNPRHKITKRGQNVTFRCDPISEHNRLYWYRQTLGQGPEFLTYFQNEAQLEKSRLLSDRFSAERPKGSFSTLEIQRTEQGDSAMYLCASGDGYEQYFGPGTRLTVT.

Worth noting for this clonotype: A much larger clone is a single base away; this may be a read error. V usage is TRBV7-3 and J usage is TRBJ2-7; 8 nucleotides line up with TRBD2. The CDR3 length is 15 residues. CDR1 is SGHTA and CDR2 is FQGTGA in the germline V gene. CDR3 loop: CASSQEGLVLHEQYF. In nucleotides, the CDR3 is TGCGCCAGCAGCCAAGAGGGACTAGTTCTGCACGAGCAGTACTTC.

This clonotype was observed at least ten times. The V gene is TRBV9, the J gene TRBJ1-2, with D possibly matching TRBD1 (6 bases). V shed 3 bases and J shed 7 bases, with 19 bases lying between them. Per germline, CDR1 SGDLS and CDR2 YYNGEE. The CDR3 covers 15 residues. The CDR3 region has the DNA TGTGCCAGCAGCGCGCCACAGGGTTCCTCTGGTGGCTACACCTTC. Translated: CASSAPQGSSGGYTF.

The CDR3 spells CATSARPEAFF. Written as DNA, the CDR3 is TGTGCCACCAGTGCAAGGCCTGAAGCTTTCTTT. The chain couples TRBV24-1 to TRBJ1-1; D unclear. The germline CDR1 and CDR2 sequences are KGHDR and SFDVKD. This CDR3 comprises 11 residues. V was trimmed by 5 bases and J by 6 bases, leaving 6 bases between them.

The chain carries TRBV6-1 and TRBJ2-7; TRBD1 is a possible D gene (6 bases). The CDR3 consists of 15 residues. V lost 6 bases and J lost 3, with 18 bases in between. Germline V CDR1 and CDR2: MNHNS, SASEGT. CDR3 protein: CASSLLQGHGYEQYF. CDR3 nucleotides: TGTGCCAGCAGCTTGTTGCAGGGGCATGGCTACGAGCAGTACTTC.

The V call is TRBV6-2 or TRBV6-3, the J call TRBJ2-7, with 8 bases fitting TRBD1. J gave up 2 bases and V 6 bases, and 3 bases lay outside the gene matches. Germline assignment: CDR1 MNHEY and CDR2 SVGEGT. The CDR3 loop spans 13 amino acids. The CDR3 DNA reads TGTGCCAGCAGGCCGGACAGGGCCTACGAGCAGTACTTC. The encoded protein is CASRPDRAYEQYF.

This clonotype has more than one count but fewer than ten. This rearrangement joins TRBV7-8 to TRBJ1-3, with a tentative D call TRBD1 (6 bases). V was trimmed by 2 bases and J by 0 bases, leaving 11 bases between them. The CDR3 sequence is 16 residues long. The V gene's germline CDR1 is SGHVS and CDR2 FQNEAQ. This CDR3 is CASSLNPGASGNTIYF. CDR3 nucleotide sequence: TGTGCCAGCAGCTTAAACCCGGGGGCCTCTGGAAACACCATATATTTT.

The J gene is TRBJ2-2, the V gene TRBV30, with 12 bases matching TRBD2. CDR1 and CDR2 (germline): GTSNPN, SVGIG (reference sequence). V was clipped by 3 bases and J by 5 bases; unmatched bases: 4. This CDR3 is built from 15 residues. The CDR3 bases are TGTGCCTGGAGCCAAACTAGCGGGAGGACCGGGGAGCTGTTTTTT. Amino acid sequence: CAWSQTSGRTGELFF.